The T cell receptor beta chain described here comes from a study of PD-L1 blockade in urothelial cancer. Study summary: Blood analysis was done at 3 weeks (second dose) and 6 weeks after treatment began.

General study findings and limits: Lower pretreatment blood TCR clonality, under the median, predicted better survival, researchers reported. More expansion of tumor-associated blood clones, seen at 3 weeks, marked durable-benefit patients.

Indicated time point: peripheral blood 6 weeks after treatment start. It was locally advanced or metastatic urothelial carcinoma that patients had. Some clones are missing from TCRdb's copy, which holds only in-frame ones; the method was immunoSEQ multiplex PCR. The sample lists 29,000 or so clones, under 90% occurring once. As to this clone: Its antigen is unidentified.

The CDR3 length is 14 residues. Trimming left V 8 bases short and J 2 bases short, with 16 bases between. CDR1 and CDR2 (germline): LNHDA, SQIVND (reference sequence). This clonotype was obtained from a man in his 70s with urothelial cancer. Sequenced material: PBMCs, taken around atezolizumab (anti-PD-L1) treatment. The chain recombines TRBV19 with TRBJ2-7, with D tentatively TRBD1 (5 bases). CDR3 residues: CASAWGNFPYEQYF. The CDR3 DNA sequence: TGTGCCAGTGCCTGGGGCAATTTCCCCTACGAGCAGTACTTC. Drawing the rest from reference TRBV19 and TRBJ2-7, the complete variable domain is DGGITQSPKYLFRKEGQNVTLSCEQNLNHDAMYWYRQDPGQGLRLIYYSQIVNDFQKGDIAEGYSVSREKKESFPLTVTSAQKNPTAFYLCASAWGNFPYEQYFGPGTRLTVT.